The T cell receptor beta chain described here comes from a study of blood T cell repertoires in COVID-19. Study at large: T cells, B-cell-depleted T cells, or PBMCs supplied cDNA or gDNA.

This CDR3 has 15 amino acids. CDR1 and CDR2 (germline): SGHAT, FQNNGV. Trimming shortened V by 3 bases and J by 5 bases, and 13 bases separated the two germline ends. As handled by the study authors: Quantification of nucleated cells was approximated via reference gene primer amplification. Sequenced by immunoSEQ multiplex PCR; TCRdb stores in-frame clones only, minus some. Clonal size and the V and J genes are those of that table, whereas D and trimming came from the DNA. The table has 190,000 or so clones, roughly 79% seen once. Sequencing used peripheral blood. The J gene is TRBJ2-2, the V gene TRBV11-2; D ambiguous. The clonotype comes from a human donor with acute or convalescent COVID-19. The donor label of this sample is uncertain. CDR3 sequence: CASSLRGQKTGELFF. The CDR3, as DNA: TGTGCCAGCAGCTTGCGAGGCCAAAAGACCGGGGAGCTGTTTTTT.